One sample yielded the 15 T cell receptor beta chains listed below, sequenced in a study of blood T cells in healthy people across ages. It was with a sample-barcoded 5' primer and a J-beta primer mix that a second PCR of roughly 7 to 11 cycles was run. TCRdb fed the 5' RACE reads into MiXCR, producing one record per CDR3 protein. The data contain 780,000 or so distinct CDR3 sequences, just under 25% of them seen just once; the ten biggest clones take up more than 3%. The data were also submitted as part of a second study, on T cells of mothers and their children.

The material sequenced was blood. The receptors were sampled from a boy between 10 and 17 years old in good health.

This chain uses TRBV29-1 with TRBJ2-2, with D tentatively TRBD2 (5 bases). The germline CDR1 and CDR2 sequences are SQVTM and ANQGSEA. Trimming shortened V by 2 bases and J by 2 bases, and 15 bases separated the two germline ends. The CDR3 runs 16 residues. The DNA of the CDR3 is TGCAGCGTTGAATCGACTACCCCACGAAACACCGGGGAGCTGTTTTTT. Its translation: CSVESTTPRNTGELFF.

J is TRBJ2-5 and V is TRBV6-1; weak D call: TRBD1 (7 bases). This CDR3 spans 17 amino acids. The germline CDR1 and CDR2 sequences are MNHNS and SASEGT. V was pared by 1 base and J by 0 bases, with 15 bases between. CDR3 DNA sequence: TGTGCCAGCAGTGAAGGGCCGTCAGGGGGGTACCAAGAGACCCAGTACTTC. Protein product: CASSEGPSGGYQETQYF.

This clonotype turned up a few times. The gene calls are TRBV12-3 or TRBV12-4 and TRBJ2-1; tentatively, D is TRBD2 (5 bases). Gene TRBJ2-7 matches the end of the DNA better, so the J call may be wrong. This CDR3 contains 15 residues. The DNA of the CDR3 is TGTGCCAGCAGTTTAGTATTTAGTCTAGCCGGCGAGCAGTACTTC. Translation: CASSLVFSLAGEQYF.

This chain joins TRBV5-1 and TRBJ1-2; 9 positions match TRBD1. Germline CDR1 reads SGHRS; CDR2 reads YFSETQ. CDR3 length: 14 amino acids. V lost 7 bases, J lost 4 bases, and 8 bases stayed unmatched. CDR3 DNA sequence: TGCGCCAGCGCAGCGGGACAGGGTACCTATGGCTACACCTTC. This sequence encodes CASAAGQGTYGYTF. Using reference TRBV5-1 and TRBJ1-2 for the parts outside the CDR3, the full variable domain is KAGVTQTPRYLIKTRGQQVTLSCSPISGHRSVSWYQQTPGQGLQFLFEYFSETQRNKGNFPGRFSGRQFSNSRSEMNVSTLELGDSALYLCASAAGQGTYGYTFGSGTRLTVV.

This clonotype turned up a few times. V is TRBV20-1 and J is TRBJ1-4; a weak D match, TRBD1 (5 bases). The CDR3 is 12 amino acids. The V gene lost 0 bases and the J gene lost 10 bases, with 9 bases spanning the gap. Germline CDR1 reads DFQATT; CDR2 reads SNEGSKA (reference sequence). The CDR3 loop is CSARDLGTKLFF. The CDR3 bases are TGCAGTGCTAGAGATCTAGGGACAAAACTGTTTTTT.

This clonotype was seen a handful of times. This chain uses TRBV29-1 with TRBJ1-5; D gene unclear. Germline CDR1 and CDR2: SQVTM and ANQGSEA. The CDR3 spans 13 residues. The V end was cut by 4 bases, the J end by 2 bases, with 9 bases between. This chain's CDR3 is CSVASAGNQPQHF. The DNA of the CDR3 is TGCAGCGTTGCGTCGGCTGGCAATCAGCCCCAGCATTTT.

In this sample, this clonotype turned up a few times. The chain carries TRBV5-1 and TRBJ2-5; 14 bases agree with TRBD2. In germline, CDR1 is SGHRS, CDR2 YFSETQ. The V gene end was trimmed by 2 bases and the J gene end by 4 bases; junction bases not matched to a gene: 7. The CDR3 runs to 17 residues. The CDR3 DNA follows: TGCGCCAGCAGCTTACAGGGACTAGCGGGGGTTACAGAGACCCAGTACTTC. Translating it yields CASSLQGLAGVTETQYF. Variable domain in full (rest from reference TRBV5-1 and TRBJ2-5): KAGVTQTPRYLIKTRGQQVTLSCSPISGHRSVSWYQQTPGQGLQFLFEYFSETQRNKGNFPGRFSGRQFSNSRSEMNVSTLELGDSALYLCASSLQGLAGVTETQYFGPGTRLLVL.

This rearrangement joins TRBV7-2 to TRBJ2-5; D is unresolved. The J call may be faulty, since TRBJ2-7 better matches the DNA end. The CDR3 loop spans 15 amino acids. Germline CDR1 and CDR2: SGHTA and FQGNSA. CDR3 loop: CASSPGVSTYYEQYF. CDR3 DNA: TGTGCCAGCAGCCCTGGAGTGAGCACCTACTACGAGCAGTACTTC.

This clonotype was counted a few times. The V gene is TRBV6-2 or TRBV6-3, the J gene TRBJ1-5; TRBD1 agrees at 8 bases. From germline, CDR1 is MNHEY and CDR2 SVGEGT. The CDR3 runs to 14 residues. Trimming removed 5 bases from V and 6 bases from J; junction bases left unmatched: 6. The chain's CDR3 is CASSTGTGPQPQHF. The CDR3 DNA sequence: TGTGCCAGCAGTACCGGGACAGGACCTCAGCCCCAGCATTTT.

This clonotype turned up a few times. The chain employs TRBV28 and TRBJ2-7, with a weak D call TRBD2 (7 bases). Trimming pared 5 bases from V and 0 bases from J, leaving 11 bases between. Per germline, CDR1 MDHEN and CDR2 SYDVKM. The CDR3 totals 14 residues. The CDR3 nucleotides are TGTGCCAGCAGTAATCGGGGGGCCTCCTACGAGCAGTACTTC. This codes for CASSNRGASYEQYF.

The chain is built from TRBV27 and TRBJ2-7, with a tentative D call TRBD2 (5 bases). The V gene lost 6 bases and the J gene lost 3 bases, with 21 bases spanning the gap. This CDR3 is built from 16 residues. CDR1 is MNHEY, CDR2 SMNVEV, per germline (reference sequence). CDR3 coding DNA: TGTGCCAGCAGGAGTAGAGGGCTCTCCCTCTTCTACGAGCAGTACTTC. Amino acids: CASRSRGLSLFYEQYF.

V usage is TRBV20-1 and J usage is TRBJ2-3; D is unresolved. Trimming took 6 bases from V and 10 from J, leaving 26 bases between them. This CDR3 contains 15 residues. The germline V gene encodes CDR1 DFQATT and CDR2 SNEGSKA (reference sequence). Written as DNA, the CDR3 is TGCAGTGCAGCACCGGTCCAGAGAAGCCAACGGGCGCAGTATTTT. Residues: CSAAPVQRSQRAQYF.

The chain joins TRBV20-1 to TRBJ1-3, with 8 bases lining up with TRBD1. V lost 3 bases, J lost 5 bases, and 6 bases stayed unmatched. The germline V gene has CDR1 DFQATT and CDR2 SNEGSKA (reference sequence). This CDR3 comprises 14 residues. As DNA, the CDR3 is TGCAGTGCTAGTCGCCGGACAGGGCGAAACACCATATATTTT. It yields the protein CSASRRTGRNTIYF.

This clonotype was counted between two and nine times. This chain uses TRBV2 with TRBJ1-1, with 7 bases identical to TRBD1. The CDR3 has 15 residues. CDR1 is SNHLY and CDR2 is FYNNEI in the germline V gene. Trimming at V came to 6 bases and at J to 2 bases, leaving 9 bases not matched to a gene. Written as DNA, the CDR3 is TGTGCCAGCAGCGGTGATACAGGGGTTAACACTGAAGCTTTCTTT. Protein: CASSGDTGVNTEAFF.

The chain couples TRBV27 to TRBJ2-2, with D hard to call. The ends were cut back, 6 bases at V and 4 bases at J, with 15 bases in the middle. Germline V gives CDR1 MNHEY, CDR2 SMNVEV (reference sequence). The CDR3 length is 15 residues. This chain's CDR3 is CASSHRLTSTGELFF. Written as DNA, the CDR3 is TGTGCCAGCAGCCATAGACTCACCTCCACCGGGGAGCTGTTTTTT.